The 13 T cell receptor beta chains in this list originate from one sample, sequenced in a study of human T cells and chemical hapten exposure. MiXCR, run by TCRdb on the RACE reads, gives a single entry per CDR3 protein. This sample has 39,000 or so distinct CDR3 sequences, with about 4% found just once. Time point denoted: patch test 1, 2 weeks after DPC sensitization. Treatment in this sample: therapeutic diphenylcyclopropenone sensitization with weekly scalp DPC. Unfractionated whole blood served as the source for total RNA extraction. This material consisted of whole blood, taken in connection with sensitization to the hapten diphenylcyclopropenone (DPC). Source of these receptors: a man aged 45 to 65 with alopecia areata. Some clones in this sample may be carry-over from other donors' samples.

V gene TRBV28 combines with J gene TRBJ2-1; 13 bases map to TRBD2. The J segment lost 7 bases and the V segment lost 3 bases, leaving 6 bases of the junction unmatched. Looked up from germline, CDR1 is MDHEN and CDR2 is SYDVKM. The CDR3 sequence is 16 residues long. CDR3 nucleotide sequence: TGTGCCAGCAGTTTTCCGGGACTAGCGGGATATAATGAGCAGTTCTTC. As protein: CASSFPGLAGYNEQFF.

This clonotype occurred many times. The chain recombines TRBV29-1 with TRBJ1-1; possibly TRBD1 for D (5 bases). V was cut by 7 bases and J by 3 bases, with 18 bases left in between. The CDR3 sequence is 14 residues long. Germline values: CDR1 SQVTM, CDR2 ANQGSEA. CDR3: CSGGASSGDTEAFF. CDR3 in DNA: TGCAGCGGAGGGGCCAGCTCTGGGGACACTGAAGCTTTCTTT.

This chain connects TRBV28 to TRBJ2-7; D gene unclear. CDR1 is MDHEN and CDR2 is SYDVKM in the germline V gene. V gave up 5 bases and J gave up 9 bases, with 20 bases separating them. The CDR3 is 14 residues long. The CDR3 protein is CASSLPGPKVVQYF. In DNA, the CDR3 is TGTGCCAGCAGTCTCCCGGGCCCGAAGGTAGTGCAGTACTTC.

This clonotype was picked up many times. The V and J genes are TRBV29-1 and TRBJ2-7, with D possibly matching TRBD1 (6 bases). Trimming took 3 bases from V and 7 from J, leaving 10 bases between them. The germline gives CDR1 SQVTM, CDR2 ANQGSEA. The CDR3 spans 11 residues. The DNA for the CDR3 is TGCAGCGTTGACCAACAGGGAGAGCAGTACTTC. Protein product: CSVDQQGEQYF.

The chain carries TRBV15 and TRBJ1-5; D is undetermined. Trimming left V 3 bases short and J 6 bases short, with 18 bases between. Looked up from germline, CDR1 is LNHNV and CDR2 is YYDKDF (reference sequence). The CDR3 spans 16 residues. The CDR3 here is CATSRGYKGSSQPQHF. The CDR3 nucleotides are TGTGCCACCAGCAGGGGTTACAAGGGCTCGAGTCAGCCCCAGCATTTT.

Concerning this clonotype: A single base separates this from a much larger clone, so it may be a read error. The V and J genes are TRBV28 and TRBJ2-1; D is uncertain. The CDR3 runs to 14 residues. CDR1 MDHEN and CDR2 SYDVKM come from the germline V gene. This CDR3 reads CDSSFGIDYNEQFF. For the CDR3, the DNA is TGTGACAGCAGTTTTGGGATCGACTACAATGAGCAGTTCTTC.

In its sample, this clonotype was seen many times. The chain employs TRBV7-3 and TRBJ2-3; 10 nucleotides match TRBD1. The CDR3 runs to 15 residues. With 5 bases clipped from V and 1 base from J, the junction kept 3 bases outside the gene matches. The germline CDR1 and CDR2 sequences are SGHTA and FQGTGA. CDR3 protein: CASSPGTGGTDTQYF. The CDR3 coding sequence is TGTGCCAGCAGCCCCGGGACAGGGGGCACAGATACGCAGTATTTT.

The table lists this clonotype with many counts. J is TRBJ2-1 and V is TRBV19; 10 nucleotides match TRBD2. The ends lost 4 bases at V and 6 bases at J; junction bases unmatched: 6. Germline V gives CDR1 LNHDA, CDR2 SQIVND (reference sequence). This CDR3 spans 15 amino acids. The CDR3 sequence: CASSTLAGSSNEQFF. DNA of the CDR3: TGTGCCAGTAGTACACTAGCGGGATCGAGCAATGAGCAGTTCTTC.

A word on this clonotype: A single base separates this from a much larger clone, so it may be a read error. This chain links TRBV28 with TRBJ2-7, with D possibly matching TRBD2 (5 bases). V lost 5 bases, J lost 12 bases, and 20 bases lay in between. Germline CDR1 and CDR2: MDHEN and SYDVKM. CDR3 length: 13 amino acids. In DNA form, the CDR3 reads TGTGCCAGCAGTAAAACGGACTCCAATGTGATGTACTTC. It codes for CASSKTDSNVMYF.

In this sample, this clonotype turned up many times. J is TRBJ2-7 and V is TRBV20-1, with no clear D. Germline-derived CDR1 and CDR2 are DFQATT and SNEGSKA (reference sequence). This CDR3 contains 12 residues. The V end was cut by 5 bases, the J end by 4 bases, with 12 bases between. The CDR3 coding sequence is TGCAGTGCTGCCCTTTCCAGATACGAGCAGTACTTC. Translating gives CSAALSRYEQYF.

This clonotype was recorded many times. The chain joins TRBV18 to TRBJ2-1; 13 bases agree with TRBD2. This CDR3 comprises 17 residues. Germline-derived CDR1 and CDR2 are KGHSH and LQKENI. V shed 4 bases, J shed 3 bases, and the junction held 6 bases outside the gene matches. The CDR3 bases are TGTGCCAGCTCACTCGTCGGGACTAGCGGGAACTACAATGAGCAGTTCTTC. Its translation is CASSLVGTSGNYNEQFF.

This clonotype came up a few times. The CDR3 DNA follows: TGCAGCGTTGAAGATCTCGTGGCAGGGGTTTGGACAGATACGCAGTATTTT. Amino acid sequence: CSVEDLVAGVWTDTQYF. V gene TRBV29-1 combines with J gene TRBJ2-3; a possible D gene is TRBD1 (6 bases). Trimming removed 0 bases from V and 3 bases from J, with 19 bases in between. This CDR3 has 17 amino acids. CDR1 is SQVTM, CDR2 ANQGSEA, per germline.

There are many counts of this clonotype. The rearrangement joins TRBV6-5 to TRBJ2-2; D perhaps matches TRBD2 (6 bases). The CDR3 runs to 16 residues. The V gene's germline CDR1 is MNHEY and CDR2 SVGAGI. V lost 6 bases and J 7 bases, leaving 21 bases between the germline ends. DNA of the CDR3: TGTGCCAGCAGGGGGGTCGGAGGGAGTGACGTCGGGGAGCTGTTTTTT. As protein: CASRGVGGSDVGELFF.